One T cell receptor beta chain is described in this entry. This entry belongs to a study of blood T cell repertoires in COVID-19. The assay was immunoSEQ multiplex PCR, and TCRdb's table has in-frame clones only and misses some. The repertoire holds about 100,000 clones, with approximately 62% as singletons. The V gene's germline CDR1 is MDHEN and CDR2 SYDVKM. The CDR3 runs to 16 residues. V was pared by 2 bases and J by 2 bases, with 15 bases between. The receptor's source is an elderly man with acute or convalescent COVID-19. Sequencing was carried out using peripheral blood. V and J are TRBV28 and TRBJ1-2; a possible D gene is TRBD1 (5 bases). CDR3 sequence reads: CASSLGGFATNYGYTF. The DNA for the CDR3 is TGTGCCAGCAGTTTAGGGGGGTTTGCGACAAACTATGGCTACACCTTC.